Listed here are 2 T cell receptor beta chains from one sample, sequenced in a study of identical twins. TCRdb reanalysed the 5' RACE reads using MiXCR and keeps one entry per CDR3 protein. The table has fewer than 550,000 distinct CDR3 sequences, roughly 13% seen once; the top ten hold more than 0.8%. A further study also used this sample, focusing on yellow fever vaccine responses in identical twins.

The sequenced sample consisted of CD4+ T cells sorted from blood. The receptors here all came from a woman in her late teens or twenties in good health.

The table lists this clonotype with many counts. The chain combines TRBV5-1 with TRBJ2-1, with 7 bases lining up with TRBD2. CDR1 and CDR2 (germline): SGHRS, YFSETQ. CDR3 length: 16 amino acids. J lost 5 bases, V lost 4 bases, and 12 bases had no gene match. CDR3 in DNA: TGCGCCAGCAGCCGACTAGCCCATCAGGTTGACAATGAGCAGTTCTTC. It specifies CASSRLAHQVDNEQFF.

This clonotype was counted ten times or more. CDR3 amino acids: CASSFGGAGNEQYF. The CDR3 DNA follows: TGTGCCAGCAGTTTCGGGGGCGCCGGCAACGAGCAGTACTTC. The genes are TRBV12-3 or TRBV12-4 and TRBJ2-7, with D perhaps being TRBD1 or TRBD2 (6 bases each). The length of the CDR3 is 14 residues. Between the trimmed V and J ends, which lost 3 bases and 5 bases, there was a span of 14 bases.